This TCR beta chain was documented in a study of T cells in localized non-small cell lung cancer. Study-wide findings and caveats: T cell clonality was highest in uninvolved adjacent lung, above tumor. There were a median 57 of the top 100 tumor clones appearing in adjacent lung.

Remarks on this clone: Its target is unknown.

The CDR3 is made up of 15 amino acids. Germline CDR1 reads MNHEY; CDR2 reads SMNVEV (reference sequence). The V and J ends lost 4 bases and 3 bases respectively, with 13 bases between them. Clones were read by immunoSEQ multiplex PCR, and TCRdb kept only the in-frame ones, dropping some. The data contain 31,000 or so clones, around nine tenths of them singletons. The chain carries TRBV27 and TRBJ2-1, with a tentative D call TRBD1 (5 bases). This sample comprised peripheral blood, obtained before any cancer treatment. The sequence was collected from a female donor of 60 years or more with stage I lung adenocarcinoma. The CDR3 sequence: CASSSHQGGYNEQFF. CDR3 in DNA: TGTGCCAGCAGTTCTCACCAGGGTGGCTACAATGAGCAGTTCTTC.